This T cell receptor beta chain was obtained from a study of T cell changes during pregnancy in multiple sclerosis (dated by TCRdb to about 2019). For the study in its entirety: The study examined how the T cell repertoire changed over the course of pregnancy in women with multiple sclerosis.

Of note for this clone: What this receptor recognizes is not known. No per-base quality is available; no much larger clone lies one base away.

Libraries were made using the immunoSEQ multiplex PCR assay. Not all clones reach the TCRdb copy of this immuneACCESS table, which keeps in-frame sequences only. Checked studies attribute under half of the gap to unresolved V genes and leave the rest unexplained. The sample yields about 48,000 clones; 88% were counted once. The ten largest account for less than 1.5% of the sample. CDR1 and CDR2, per the germline V gene, are SGHRS and YFSETQ. Trimming leaves V shorter by 0 bases and J shorter by 1 base, with the junction holding 4 bases beyond the gene matches. The CDR3 numbers 15 residues from cysteine through phenylalanine. The kept DNA is CDR3 alone, 45 bases in frame from the first base.

This TCR was sampled from a female donor with multiple sclerosis, enrolled in a pregnancy study. Sequenced material: CD4+ T cells from peripheral blood mononuclear cells, taken in the second trimester of pregnancy. The rearranged chain carries TRBV5-1 and TRBJ2-7, with 7 bases aligning to TRBD1. The CDR3 protein sequence reads: CASSLGDSRSYEQYF. The nucleotides read TGCGCCAGCAGCTTGGGGGACAGCAGATCCTACGAGCAGTACTTC.